Shown below are 7 T cell receptor beta chains from a single sample sequenced in a study of blood T cell repertoires in COVID-19. Sequencing was performed with immunoSEQ multiplex PCR; in TCRdb, only in-frame clones are kept and a portion is missing. Of over 150,000 clones detected, around 84% appear once; the ten largest clones hold approximately 7%. Sequencing was performed on peripheral blood. These receptors all stem from a man aged 45-65 years with active or convalescent COVID-19.

The DNA of the CDR3 is TGTGCCAGCAGCTTGGGGGCTAGCGGGAGTTATGAGCAGTTCTTC. Translating gives CASSLGASGSYEQFF. The chain joins TRBV5-6 to TRBJ2-1; 10 nucleotides match TRBD2. V dropped 0 bases and J dropped 8; count of bases not matched to a gene: 5. There are 15 residues in the CDR3. Per the germline V gene, CDR1 is SGHDT and CDR2 is YYEEEE.

This sequence joins TRBV5-8 and TRBJ1-1; D is ambiguous. The CDR3 is 16 amino acids. V lost 5 bases, J lost 2 bases, and 19 bases lay in between. The V gene's germline CDR1 is SGHTS and CDR2 YDEGEE. The CDR3 here is CASRLIGSGSNTEAFF. The CDR3 bases are TGTGCCAGCAGGCTAATTGGAAGCGGATCTAACACTGAAGCTTTCTTT.

V is TRBV25-1 and J is TRBJ1-2, with 7 bases aligning to TRBD1. The CDR3 is 14 amino acids. Trimming cost V 4 bases and J 7 bases; bases outside gene matches: 9. The germline CDR1 and CDR2 sequences are MGHDK and SYGVNS. CDR3 bases: TGTGCCAGCAGTGCCCCAGGGGGACCTGGTGGCTACACCTTC. Residues: CASSAPGGPGGYTF.

The rearrangement links TRBV6-5 to TRBJ1-1; a weak D match, TRBD1 (6 bases). Trimming left V 2 bases short and J 5 bases short, with 12 bases between. Germline V gene lookup returns CDR1 MNHEY and CDR2 SVGAGI. The CDR3 sequence is 14 residues long. In DNA, the CDR3 is TGTGCCAGCAGTTACGTGACAGGACGAACTGAAGCTTTCTTT. As protein: CASSYVTGRTEAFF.

V is TRBV7-2 and J is TRBJ1-6; a possible D gene is TRBD1 (5 bases). CDR3 size: 15 residues. The ends were cut back, 2 bases at V and 10 bases at J, with 15 bases in the middle. In germline, CDR1 is SGHTA, CDR2 FQGNSA. The CDR3 nucleotides are TGTGCCAGCAGCTTAAGCGCAGGGAAGGAGTCACCCCTCCACTTT. Protein product: CASSLSAGKESPLHF.

In DNA, the CDR3 is TGCGCCAGCAGCTTGGCCCCTTTCTATGGCTACACCTTC. It translates to CASSLAPFYGYTF. This sequence joins TRBV5-1 and TRBJ1-2; D is uncertain. CDR1 and CDR2 from the germline V gene are SGHRS and YFSETQ. CDR3 length equals 13 residues. Trimming removed 0 bases from V and 4 bases from J, with 7 bases in between.

This clone has only one observation. The rearrangement joins TRBV28 to TRBJ2-1; possibly TRBD1 for D (6 bases). CDR3 size: 14 residues. Germline loops: CDR1 MDHEN, CDR2 SYDVKM. Trimming took off 7 bases at V and 0 bases at J, with 10 bases between the two ends. CDR3 sequence reads: CASNSGHSYNEQFF. The DNA of the CDR3 is TGTGCCAGCAACTCGGGACACTCCTACAATGAGCAGTTCTTC. The full variable domain, its missing parts supplied by reference TRBV28 and TRBJ2-1, is DVKVTQSSRYLVKRTGEKVFLECVQDMDHENMFWYRQDPGLGLRLIYFSYDVKMKEKGDIPEGYSVSREKKERFSLILESASTNQTSMYLCASNSGHSYNEQFFGPGTRLTVL.